This T cell receptor beta chain was retrieved from a study of cytomegalovirus exposure and HLA in healthy donors. The CDR3 length is 16 residues. Germline-derived CDR1 and CDR2 are MNHNY and SVGAGI (reference sequence). Germline trimming cut 2 bases from V and 1 base from J; bases unmatched to any gene: 6. Primers included in the PCR were 60 Vbeta and 13 Jbeta primers. Generated by immunoSEQ multiplex PCR, the TCRdb table keeps only in-frame clones and is missing some. The sample includes 210,000 or so clones, 80% to 90% seen only once; the top ten take approximately 1%. The TCR sequence derives from a woman aged 18-30 years in good health and CMV-seronegative. The chain couples TRBV6-6 to TRBJ1-1; 8 bases map to TRBD1. Sequences were obtained from PBMCs. In DNA, the CDR3 is TGTGCCAGCAGTTACGACCGGACAGGGACGAACACTGAAGCTTTCTTT. It is translated as CASSYDRTGTNTEAFF.